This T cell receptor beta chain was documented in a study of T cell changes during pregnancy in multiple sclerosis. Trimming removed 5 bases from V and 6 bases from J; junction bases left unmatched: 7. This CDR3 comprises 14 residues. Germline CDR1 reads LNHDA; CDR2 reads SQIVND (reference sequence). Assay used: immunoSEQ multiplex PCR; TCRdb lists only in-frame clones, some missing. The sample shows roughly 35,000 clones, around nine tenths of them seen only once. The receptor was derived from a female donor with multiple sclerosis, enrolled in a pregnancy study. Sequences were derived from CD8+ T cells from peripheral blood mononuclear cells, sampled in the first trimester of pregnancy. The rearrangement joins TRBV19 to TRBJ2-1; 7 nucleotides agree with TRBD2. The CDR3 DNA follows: TGTGCCAGTAGTGAGCTAGCGGAAGCCAATGAGCAGTTCTTC. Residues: CASSELAEANEQFF.